The clone carrying this T cell receptor (beta chain) appeared once. Its specificity is unknown. CDR3 length: 18 residues. V lost 0 bases, J lost 1 base, and 19 bases lay in between. Germline CDR1 is SGDLS and CDR2 is YYNGEE. The record originates from a study of cytomegalovirus exposure and HLA in healthy donors. Study background: The 90 to 150 validation repertoires used the same platform as the roughly 700 first-cohort repertoires (as reported by a later analysis). General study findings and limits: The listing of 150 to 200 TCR beta chains classed them as cytomegalovirus-associated. In vitro testing confirmed a few CMV-associated chains as specific for CMV antigens.

TCRdb's copy holds only in-frame clones and misses some; the assay was immunoSEQ multiplex PCR. The repertoire has 160,000 or so clones, approximately 87% of them found once; the top ten carry 1.4%. This rearrangement joins TRBV9 to TRBJ2-5, with D perhaps TRBD2 (6 bases). Sequencing was done on a sample of PBMCs. The receptor was derived from a woman in her twenties or thirties in good health and CMV-seronegative. The CDR3 DNA is TGTGCCAGCAGCGTAGCTCTTAGCGGAGCAGCGGGCCAAGAGACCCAGTACTTC. This gives the protein CASSVALSGAAGQETQYF.